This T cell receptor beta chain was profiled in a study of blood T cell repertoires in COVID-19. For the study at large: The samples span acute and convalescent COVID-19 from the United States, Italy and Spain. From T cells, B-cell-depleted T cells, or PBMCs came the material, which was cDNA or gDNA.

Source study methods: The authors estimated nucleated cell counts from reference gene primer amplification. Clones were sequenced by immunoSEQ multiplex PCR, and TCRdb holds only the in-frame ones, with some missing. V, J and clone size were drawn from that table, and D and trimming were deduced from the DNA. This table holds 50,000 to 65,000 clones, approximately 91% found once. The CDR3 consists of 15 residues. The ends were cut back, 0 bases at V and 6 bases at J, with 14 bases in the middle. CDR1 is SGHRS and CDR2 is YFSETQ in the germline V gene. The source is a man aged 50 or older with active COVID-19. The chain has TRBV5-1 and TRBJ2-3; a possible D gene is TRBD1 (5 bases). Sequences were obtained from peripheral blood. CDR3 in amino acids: CASSLDAQQGDTQYF. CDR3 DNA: TGCGCCAGCAGCTTGGATGCTCAGCAGGGTGATACGCAGTATTTT.